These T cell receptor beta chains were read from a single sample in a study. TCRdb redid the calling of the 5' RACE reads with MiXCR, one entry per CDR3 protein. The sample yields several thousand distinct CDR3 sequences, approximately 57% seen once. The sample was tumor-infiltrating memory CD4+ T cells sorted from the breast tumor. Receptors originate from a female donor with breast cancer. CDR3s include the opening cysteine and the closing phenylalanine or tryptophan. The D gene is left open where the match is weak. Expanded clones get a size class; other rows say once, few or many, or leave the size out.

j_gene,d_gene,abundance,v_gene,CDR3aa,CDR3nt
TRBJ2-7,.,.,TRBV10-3,CAISPQGPLTRRGSYEQYF,TGTGCCATCAGCCCCCAGGGGCCCTTAACTCGGCGGGGATCCTACGAGCAGTACTTC
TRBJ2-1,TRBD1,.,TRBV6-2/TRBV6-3,CASKKDRVEFF,TGTGCCAGCAAAAAAGACAGGGTGGAGTTCTTC
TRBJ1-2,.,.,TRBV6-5,CASSSTDRTKLSDYGYTF,TGTGCCAGCAGTTCCACCGACAGGACCAAACTTTCAGACTATGGCTACACCTTC
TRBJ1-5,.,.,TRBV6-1,CASSDMAYSNQPQHF,TGTGCCAGCAGTGATATGGCATATAGCAATCAGCCCCAGCATTTT
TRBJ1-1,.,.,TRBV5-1,CASSLEGYGNTEAFF,TGCGCCAGCAGCTTAGAAGGGTACGGGAACACTGAAGCTTTCTTT
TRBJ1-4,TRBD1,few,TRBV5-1,CASSQQGPEVEKLFF,TGCGCCAGCAGCCAACAGGGGCCCGAGGTCGAAAAACTGTTTTTT
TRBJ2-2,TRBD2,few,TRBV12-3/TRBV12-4,CASSFNLAASGSTGELFF,TGTGCCAGCAGTTTTAATCTCGCGGCTAGCGGTAGTACCGGGGAGCTGTTTTTT
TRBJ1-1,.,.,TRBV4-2,CASSRTWGPGAHTEAFF,TGTGCCAGCAGCCGCACTTGGGGTCCGGGGGCCCATACTGAAGCTTTCTTT
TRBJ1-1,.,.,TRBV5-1,CASSLSGAATEAFF,TGCGCCAGCAGCTTGTCAGGGGCCGCCACTGAAGCTTTCTTT
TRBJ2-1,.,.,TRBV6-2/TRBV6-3,CASSGRLGDNEQFF,TGTGCCAGCAGTGGTAGGTTGGGAGACAATGAGCAGTTCTTC
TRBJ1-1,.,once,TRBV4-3,CASSQDPAGNRNTEAFF,TGCGCCAGCAGCCAAGATCCGGCAGGGAATCGGAACACTGAAGCTTTCTTT
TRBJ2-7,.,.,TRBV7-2,CASSLGVSEYEQYF,TGTGCCAGCAGCTTAGGAGTTTCTGAATACGAGCAGTACTTC
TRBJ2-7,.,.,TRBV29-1,CSARDGYSYEQYF,TGCAGCGCCCGGGACGGCTACTCCTACGAGCAGTACTTC
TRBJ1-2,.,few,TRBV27,CTSSLSPGRIRYTF,TGCACCAGCAGTTTATCGCCGGGACGGATTCGTTACACCTTC
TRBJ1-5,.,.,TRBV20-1,CSARGDQPQHF,TGCAGTGCTAGAGGGGATCAGCCCCAGCATTTT
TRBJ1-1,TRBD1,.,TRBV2,CASLFQGATEAFF,TGTGCCAGCCTATTCCAGGGGGCAACTGAAGCTTTCTTT
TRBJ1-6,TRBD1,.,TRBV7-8,CASSRPLQGQGSPLHF,TGTGCCAGCAGCCGACCCCTACAGGGACAGGGATCACCCCTCCACTTT
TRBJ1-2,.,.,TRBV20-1,CSRSGTPYGYTF,TGCAGTAGATCCGGGACACCTTATGGCTACACCTTC
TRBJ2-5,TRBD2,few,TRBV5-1,CASSRSGRARERETQYF,TGCGCCAGCAGCCGTAGCGGGAGGGCCCGTGAGCGAGAGACCCAGTACTTC
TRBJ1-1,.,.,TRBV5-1,CASRLEGGAFF,TGCGCCAGCAGACTCGAGGGGGGGGCTTTCTTT
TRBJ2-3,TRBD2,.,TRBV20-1,CSARDNQREGTDTQYF,TGCAGTGCTAGAGATAACCAGCGGGAGGGCACAGATACGCAGTATTTT
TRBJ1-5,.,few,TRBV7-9,CASSLGTDSNQPQHF,TGTGCCAGCAGCTTGGGGACCGATAGCAATCAGCCCCAGCATTTT
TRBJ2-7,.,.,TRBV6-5,CASSLSLSYEQYF,TGTGCCAGCAGCCTTTCGCTTTCCTACGAGCAGTACTTC
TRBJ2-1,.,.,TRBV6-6,CASSSGFNEQFF,TGTGCCAGCAGCTCCGGGTTCAATGAGCAGTTCTTC
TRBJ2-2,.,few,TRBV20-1,CSARVGAGELFF,TGCAGTGCTAGAGTCGGGGCCGGGGAGCTGTTTTTT
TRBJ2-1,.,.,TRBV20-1,CSLRASANYNEQFF,TGCAGTCTAAGGGCTAGCGCGAACTACAATGAGCAGTTCTTC
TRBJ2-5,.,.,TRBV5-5,CASSLAVQETQYF,TGTGCCAGCAGCTTGGCAGTCCAAGAGACCCAGTACTTC
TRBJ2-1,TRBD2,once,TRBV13,CASSSGPAGPSGNEQFF,TGTGCCAGCAGCTCTGGACCAGCGGGACCTTCAGGCAATGAGCAGTTCTTC
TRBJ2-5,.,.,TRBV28,CASAKGGQQETQYF,TGTGCCAGCGCCAAGGGGGGACAGCAAGAGACCCAGTACTTC
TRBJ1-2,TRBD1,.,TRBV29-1,CSVEPGGGYTF,TGCAGCGTTGAACCAGGGGGTGGCTACACCTTC
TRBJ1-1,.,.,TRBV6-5,CASGRTEALF,TGTGCCAGCGGCCGGACTGAAGCTCTCTTT
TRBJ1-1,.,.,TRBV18,CASSPEGGPSEAFF,TGTGCCAGCTCACCAGAGGGGGGCCCTTCTGAAGCTTTCTTT
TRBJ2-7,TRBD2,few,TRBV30,CAWSAGLVYEQYF,TGTGCCTGGAGTGCCGGACTAGTCTACGAGCAGTACTTC
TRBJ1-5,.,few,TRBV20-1,CSGSRGPSQPQHF,TGCAGTGGCTCACGGGGGCCGAGTCAGCCCCAGCATTTT
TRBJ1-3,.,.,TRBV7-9,CASSLSQGNTIYF,TGTGCCAGCAGCTTAAGCCAGGGGAACACCATATATTTT
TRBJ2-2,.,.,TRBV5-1,CASSLETSYTGELFF,TGCGCCAGCAGCTTGGAGACTTCGTACACCGGGGAGCTGTTTTTT
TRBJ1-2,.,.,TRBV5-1,CASSLEGEGAGGYTF,TGCGCCAGCAGCTTGGAAGGTGAAGGGGCGGGTGGCTACACCTTC
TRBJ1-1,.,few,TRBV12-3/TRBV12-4,CASSLAEYTEAFF,TGTGCCAGCAGTTTAGCTGAATACACTGAAGCTTTCTTT
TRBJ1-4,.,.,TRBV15,CATSDEGGATNEKLFF,TGTGCCACCAGCGACGAGGGAGGGGCAACTAATGAAAAACTGTTTTTT
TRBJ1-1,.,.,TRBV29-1,CSVVSQSAANTEAFF,TGCAGCGTTGTTTCCCAATCGGCGGCGAACACTGAAGCTTTCTTT
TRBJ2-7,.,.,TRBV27,CASSFGDIYEQYF,TGTGCCAGCAGTTTTGGGGACATCTACGAGCAGTACTTC
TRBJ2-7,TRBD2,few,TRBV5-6,CASSPGLAGGPGEQYF,TGTGCCAGCAGCCCAGGACTAGCGGGAGGGCCGGGGGAGCAGTACTTC
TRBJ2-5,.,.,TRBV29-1,CSVVGLSQETQYF,TGCAGCGTTGTGGGGTTATCTCAAGAGACCCAGTACTTC
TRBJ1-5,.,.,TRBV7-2,CASSLVLGPDQPQHF,TGTGCCAGCAGCTTAGTATTAGGGCCCGATCAGCCCCAGCATTTT
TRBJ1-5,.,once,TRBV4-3,CASSQDPDRNQPQHF,TGCGCCAGCAGCCAGGACCCGGACAGAAATCAGCCCCAGCATTTT
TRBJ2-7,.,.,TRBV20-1,CSASHSVLAYEQYF,TGCAGTGCTAGTCACAGCGTCTTAGCCTACGAGCAGTACTTC
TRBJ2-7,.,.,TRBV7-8,CASSLLARAAEQYF,TGTGCCAGCAGCTTGCTCGCGCGAGCCGCCGAGCAGTACTTC
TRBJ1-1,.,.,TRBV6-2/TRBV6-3,CASSDRRQNTEAFF,TGTGCCAGCAGTGACCGACGGCAGAACACTGAAGCTTTCTTT
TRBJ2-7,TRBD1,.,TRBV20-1,CSARGGQGPVYEQYF,TGCAGTGCTAGAGGTGGACAGGGGCCGGTATACGAGCAGTACTTC
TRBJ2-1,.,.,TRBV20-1,CSASDRRGESYNEQFF,TGCAGTGCTAGTGACCGGAGGGGGGAGTCTTACAATGAGCAGTTCTTC